This T cell receptor beta chain was documented in a study of cytomegalovirus exposure and HLA in healthy donors. Notes on the study in general: According to a later analysis, donors in an Asian-associated ancestry cluster reportedly had fewer N-insertions than the approximately 670-donor mean. In a later analysis, a missense DCLRE1C variant was linked to TCR beta V- and J-gene trimming. As a later analysis revealed, the rate of TCR association differed by HLA locus, with DRB1 most and HLA-C fewest.

The primer mix had 60 Vbeta and 13 Jbeta primers. Assay: immunoSEQ multiplex PCR; the TCRdb copy retains only in-frame clones and omits some. This table holds 130,000 to 150,000 clones, about 74% found once. Germline CDR1 and CDR2: MGHDK and SYGVNS. This CDR3 has 16 amino acids. Trimming at V came to 4 bases and at J to 5 bases, leaving 6 bases not matched to a gene. A word on this clone: The antigen remains unidentified.

The clonotype originates from a man between 18 and 35 years old in good health and CMV-seropositive. The chain combines TRBV25-1 with TRBJ2-5, with 14 bases lining up with TRBD2. The sample taken for sequencing was PBMCs. Written as DNA, the CDR3 is TGTGCCAGCAGTGCGGGACTAGCGGGAGTATGGGAGACCCAGTACTTC. Amino acid sequence: CASSAGLAGVWETQYF.